In its sample, the clone carrying this T cell receptor (beta chain) was seen a few times. From germline, CDR1 is KGHDR and CDR2 SFDVKD. Trimming pared 9 bases from V and 0 bases from J, leaving 14 bases between. The CDR3 extends over 15 amino acids. Each CDR3 protein gets one entry after TCRdb re-called the 5' RACE reads with MiXCR. The repertoire has about 160,000 distinct CDR3 sequences, 6% to 7.5% of them found once; the top ten carry 2.5%. These data originate in a study of T cells after yellow fever vaccination. The sequenced sample was CD4+ T cells sorted from PBMCs, obtained 5 to 6 days after the first yellow fever vaccination. V gene TRBV24-1 combines with J gene TRBJ1-5; weak D call: TRBD1 (5 bases). This clonotype was obtained from a man between 18 and 29 years old who received the YFV17D yellow fever vaccine. The CDR3 sequence: CATRSGPDSNQPQHF. CDR3 DNA sequence: TGTGCCACCCGGTCGGGACCAGATAGCAATCAGCCCCAGCATTTT.